This is a list of T cell receptor beta chains from one sample in a study of blood T cells in healthy people across ages. TCRdb redid the calling of the 5' RACE reads with MiXCR, one entry per CDR3 protein. The sample consists of more than 1,000,000 distinct CDR3 sequences, roughly 24% of them appearing once. These data also featured in a second study, about T cells of mothers and their children.

The sequencing input was blood. These receptors were taken from a girl aged 2 to 10 in good health. Both conserved end residues are trimmed from each CDR3. The D gene is left open where the match is weak.

j_gene	d_gene	v_gene	CDR3aa
TRBJ2-5	TRBD2	TRBV5-5	ASSLWSSGQETQY
TRBJ2-5	NA	TRBV27	ATGRETQY
TRBJ1-1	NA	TRBV6-1	ASSAGGGSGTEAF
TRBJ1-2	NA	TRBV12-3/TRBV12-4	ASSPGPGYGYT
TRBJ2-7	NA	TRBV10-3	AISELDGAYEQY
TRBJ2-7	NA	TRBV12-5	ASGLVDRWNEQY
TRBJ2-1	NA	TRBV11-3	ASSLVFGEWSYNEQF
TRBJ1-2	NA	TRBV29-1	SVQTGPYGYT
TRBJ1-5	NA	TRBV2	ASSESTLSVSNQPQH
TRBJ2-3	NA	TRBV24-1	ATSGSQGSDTQY
TRBJ2-1	NA	TRBV6-4	ASSVFPRDEQF
TRBJ1-5	TRBD1	TRBV7-2	ASSPRTGGEPQH
TRBJ1-3	NA	TRBV12-3/TRBV12-4	AIRESAAGNTIY
TRBJ1-4	TRBD1	TRBV6-5	ASRPTGAEKLF
TRBJ2-1	NA	TRBV14	ASSQEWGNEQF
TRBJ1-4	NA	TRBV7-3	ASSPGGRRVFEKLF
NA	NA	TRBV29-1	SVPSRAGGPSTDTQH
TRBJ1-2	NA	TRBV20-1	SARVGVGQTYGYT
TRBJ1-4	NA	TRBV29-1	SAQGVATNEKLF
TRBJ2-1	TRBD1	TRBV6-1	ASSTGDRGSNEQF
TRBJ1-5	NA	TRBV7-2	ASSLRPGAQPQH
TRBJ2-3	TRBD2	TRBV4-2	ASSQGTGRHTQY
TRBJ1-1	NA	TRBV7-9	ASSNRGQLEAF
TRBJ2-3	TRBD1	TRBV29-1	SVNLGTGEDTQY
TRBJ2-5	NA	TRBV7-9	ATPNSGTQY
TRBJ1-4	TRBD1	TRBV2	ASGTGAINEKLF
TRBJ1-1	TRBD1	TRBV29-1	SVDQGAGGRAF
TRBJ2-7	TRBD2	TRBV4-1	ASSQVGSGRDEQY
TRBJ2-5	NA	TRBV7-2	ASSWRRGSGETQY
NA	NA	TRBV4-1	ASSGTVSYEQY
TRBJ2-5	NA	TRBV7-9	ASSLAGGSTQETQY
TRBJ2-1	NA	TRBV5-1	ASSLGTRHNEQF
TRBJ2-1	TRBD1	TRBV29-1	SVDTLDRGYNEQF
TRBJ2-1	TRBD2	TRBV4-2	ASSQGGGRAPKDEQF
TRBJ2-7	NA	TRBV21-1	AGSKAHVKKTPYEQY
TRBJ2-1	NA	TRBV29-1	SVGMIYHPDEQF
TRBJ2-7	NA	TRBV28	ATNARRTYEQY
NA	NA	TRBV29-1	SVKPGPRDEQY
TRBJ2-1	TRBD2	TRBV2	ASSQRTSGAYNEQF
TRBJ1-4	NA	TRBV12-3/TRBV12-4	ASSFSFATVAKLF
TRBJ2-1	NA	TRBV2	ATSSGTNNDEQF